This TCR beta chain was recorded in a study of T cell repertoires in aging, cancer and after chemotherapy (dated by TCRdb to the late 2010s). With regard to the full study: The donors fell into six age groups ranging from 30 or younger to 70 or older, and each group had at least three individuals. In the solid tumor group, the paired samples taken before and after chemotherapy came from patients with brain tumors (glioblastoma) who were receiving therapy based on temozolomide. The full dataset contained several million TCR reads. Peripheral blood TCR beta repertoires from healthy donors and cancer patients were profiled to examine immunoaging and T cell reconstitution after chemotherapy. Alongside fewer than 100 healthy donors serving as a reference group, the cohort included 218 cancer patients, of whom more than 90 had hematological cancers and approximately 120 had solid cancers.

Study-wide conclusions, independent of this receptor: Declining TCR diversity with age in healthy donors was mainly explained by loss of richness; in cancer patients, loss of evenness also contributed. It was noted by the authors that conclusions about immunological memory after chemotherapy cannot be drawn from the repertoire data. An increase in median generation probability over the chemotherapy interval was observed in both cancer cohorts, suggesting that the repertoire was reconstituted through rebound thymic output. Compared with age-matched healthy donors, untreated patients with hematological or solid cancers had significantly lower TCR diversity and higher clonality in blood.

A remark on this clonotype: The target of this receptor is not known. No qualities accompany the bases; no much larger clone lies one base away.

From its cysteine to its phenylalanine, the CDR3 spans 15 amino acids. The sequence is cut down to CDR3 DNA, 45 bases in frame from base 1. For CDR1 and CDR2, the germline V gene lists ENHRY and SYGVKD. V loses 0 bases, J loses 9 bases, and the germline ends lie 17 bases apart. Using a mixed TRB-A/B primer pool, multiplex touch-down PCR amplified rearranged TRB sequences covering the V, D and J segments. Illumina adapters and sample indices were added to the amplicons in two consecutive PCR reactions performed with Phusion HS II polymerase. After gel purification with the NucleoSpin Gel and PCR Clean-up kit, the amplicons were checked using Qubit and an Agilent 2100 Bioanalyzer. Libraries were sequenced on an Illumina MiSeq using 600-cycle, single-indexed, paired-end runs. The study's own analysis went as follows. Processing of the TRB sequences was carried out with MiXCR versions 2.12 and 3.0.5. Each unique CDR3 nucleotide sequence counted as one clone, and only productive sequences with at least two reads were retained. The repertoire metrics were Shannon diversity, evenness, clonality (calculated as one minus evenness), and diversity profiles parameterized by alpha from 0 to 5. The IGoR algorithm was used to compute generation probabilities of clones in paired pre- and post-chemotherapy samples. The public sequencing data were trimmed at Q25 with fastp and processed into clonotypes with MiXCR by TCRdb, which kept only in-frame beta chains. Rows are combined by CDR3 protein, so each entry shows the most common genes and DNA. What appears here as the V and J calls and clone size reflects TCRdb's work, not the paper's. For this sample the table gives some 3,500 distinct CDR3 sequences, of which around 28% were detected only once. The top ten hold 22% of the sample.

Genomic DNA extracted from peripheral blood, rather than sorted cells or RNA, was used as the source for amplification of TCR beta rearrangements. The sample consisted of blood. The receptor's source is a human donor with a solid tumor. Here the chain combines TRBV10-3 and TRBJ1-1; the D gene remains uncertain. The CDR3 region has the sequence CAISESIGSLTKAFF. The nucleotide sequence reads TGTGCCATCAGTGAGTCGATCGGTAGTTTGACTAAAGCTTTCTTT.